This entry lists 16 T cell receptor beta chains sequenced from one sample in a study of blood T cell repertoires in COVID-19 (dated by TCRdb to about 2020). Library preparation used the immunoSEQ multiplex PCR assay. Sourced from immuneACCESS, this table was stored by TCRdb with only in-frame sequences that have V and J called. A share of the clones is absent; for the studies checked, an unresolved V gene accounts for under half, and the remainder has no known explanation. The sample records hundreds of thousands of clones, 70% to 90% of which are singletons. 2% to 2.5% of the sample lies in the top ten. The material sequenced was peripheral blood. Receptors were obtained from a middle-aged woman who had recovered from COVID-19.

The chain couples TRBV30 to TRBJ1-1, with D possibly matching TRBD1 (5 bases). Germline V gene sequence: CDR1 GTSNPN, CDR2 SVGIG (reference sequence). The CDR3 sequence is 11 residues long. V lost 2 bases, J lost 11 bases, and 12 bases lay in between. The CDR3 is CAWSPRQKAFF. The DNA for the CDR3 is TGTGCCTGGAGTCCCCGACAGAAGGCTTTCTTT.

This rearrangement joins TRBV10-2 to TRBJ2-1, with 8 nucleotides matching TRBD1. Trimming removed 10 bases from V and 8 bases from J; junction bases left unmatched: 16. In germline, CDR1 is WSHSY, CDR2 SAAADI. The length of the CDR3 is 15 residues. CDR3 bases: TGCGCCACCCAAGAGAGGACAGGGTATCTAGATGAGCAGTTCTTC. Translation gives CATQERTGYLDEQFF.

The chain uses TRBV6-2 or TRBV6-3 and TRBJ1-2; 8 bases are a match to TRBD1. The ends lost 6 bases at V and 6 bases at J; junction bases unmatched: 6. The CDR3 contains 13 residues. Germline-derived CDR1 and CDR2 are MNHEY and SVGEGT. CDR3 in amino acids: CASSRTGRDGYTF. The CDR3 DNA is TGTGCCAGCAGCCGGACAGGGAGGGATGGCTACACCTTC.

This clone appeared a single time. V gene TRBV7-9 combines with J gene TRBJ2-7; D is uncertain. Trimming shortened V by 1 base and J by 5 bases, and 6 bases separated the two germline ends. CDR1 is SEHNR and CDR2 is FQNEAQ in the germline V gene (reference sequence). The CDR3 consists of 12 residues. The CDR3 protein is CASSLVSDEQYF. In nucleotides, the CDR3 is TGTGCCAGCAGCTTAGTATCCGACGAGCAGTACTTC.

The gene calls are TRBV19 and TRBJ2-2; 7 nucleotides line up with TRBD1. CDR3 length: 14 residues. Trimming at V came to 2 bases and at J to 3 bases, leaving 0 bases not matched to a gene. In germline, CDR1 is LNHDA, CDR2 SQIVND (reference sequence). CDR3 residues: CASSIQGDTGELFF. CDR3 in DNA: TGTGCCAGTAGTATACAGGGGGACACCGGGGAGCTGTTTTTT.

This chain links TRBV28 with TRBJ2-3; TRBD1 aligns across 7 bases. Germline trimming cut 5 bases from V and 8 bases from J; bases unmatched to any gene: 10. The CDR3 covers 14 residues. The V gene's germline CDR1 is MDHEN and CDR2 SYDVKM. This CDR3 reads CASSPSLGGGTQYF. The CDR3 region has the DNA TGTGCCAGCAGTCCCTCCTTAGGGGGCGGTACGCAGTATTTT.

The chain links TRBV28 to TRBJ1-5; TRBD1 might be the D (5 bases). CDR1 and CDR2 (germline): MDHEN, SYDVKM. Trimming pared 7 bases from V and 2 bases from J, leaving 15 bases between. The CDR3 sequence is 15 residues long. DNA for the CDR3: TGTGCCAGCAAAGCAAGGGGCGCGGGCAATCAGCCCCAGCATTTT. Its protein is CASKARGAGNQPQHF.

On this clone: The same CDR3 arises from other DNA sequences in this sample as well. The chain has TRBV12-2 and TRBJ1-4. TRBV12-2 is a pseudogene. This CDR3 is built from 19 residues. The CDR3 here is CASRLKGNGGPATNEKLFF. Here the CDR3 DNA reads TGTGCAAGTCGCTTAAAGGGGAACGGAGGGCCTGCAACTAATGAAAAACTGTTTTTT.

The chain is built from TRBV16 and TRBJ1-2; D is perhaps TRBD1 (5 bases). The V gene lost 0 bases and the J gene lost 4 bases, with 12 bases spanning the gap. The CDR3 is 15 residues long. Germline-derived CDR1 and CDR2 are KGHSY and FQNENV. CDR3 protein: CASSQSSRVGYGYTF. CDR3 nucleotides: TGTGCCAGCAGCCAATCGTCCAGGGTCGGCTATGGCTACACCTTC.

This chain links TRBV28 with TRBJ2-6; 8 positions agree with TRBD1. The CDR3 extends over 16 amino acids. Germline CDR1 is MDHEN and CDR2 is SYDVKM. With 7 bases clipped from V and 2 bases from J, the junction kept 7 bases outside the gene matches. This chain's CDR3 is CASNFRTGTGANVLTF. In nucleotides, the CDR3 is TGTGCCAGCAACTTTCGGACAGGGACTGGGGCCAACGTCCTGACTTTC.

The rearrangement links TRBV4-3 to TRBJ1-2; D may be TRBD1 (5 bases). This CDR3 comprises 15 residues. Germline-derived CDR1 and CDR2 are LGHNA and YSLEER. Trimming took 0 bases from V and 3 from J, leaving 11 bases between them. Here the CDR3 DNA reads TGCGCCAGCAGCCAAGATCTTGGGGCCCACTATGGCTACACCTTC. Translating gives CASSQDLGAHYGYTF.

This clone was counted a few times. The chain uses TRBV29-1 and TRBJ2-1; 8 bases match TRBD2. This CDR3 region has 12 residues. Germline lookup yields CDR1 SQVTM and CDR2 ANQGSEA. V lost 7 bases and J lost 5; bases outside the gene matches: 4. The DNA of the CDR3 is TGCAGCGGATTTAGCGGGAACAATGAGCAGTTCTTC. It specifies CSGFSGNNEQFF.

The chain joins TRBV6-1 to TRBJ1-2; possibly TRBD1 for D (6 bases). Trimming took off 2 bases at V and 1 base at J, with 11 bases between the two ends. Germline CDR1 MNHNS, CDR2 SASEGT. The CDR3 covers 15 residues. CDR3 DNA sequence: TGTGCCAGCAGTGAACGCACAGGGAATAACTATGGCTACACCTTC. It translates to CASSERTGNNYGYTF.

The DNA of the CDR3 is TGTGCCAGCAGGGGGGCAGGGCGACAGTACGAGCAGTACTTC. It translates to CASRGAGRQYEQYF. This chain connects TRBV28 to TRBJ2-7; D perhaps matches TRBD1 (6 bases). From germline, CDR1 is MDHEN and CDR2 SYDVKM. Trimming shortened V by 6 bases and J by 4 bases, and 16 bases separated the two germline ends. CDR3 length: 14 residues. Based on the CDR3 plus reference TRBV28 and TRBJ2-7, the full variable domain is DVKVTQSSRYLVKRTGEKVFLECVQDMDHENMFWYRQDPGLGLRLIYFSYDVKMKEKGDIPEGYSVSREKKERFSLILESASTNQTSMYLCASRGAGRQYEQYFGPGTRLTVT.

V is TRBV2 and J is TRBJ2-1, with D unresolved. There are 15 residues in the CDR3. Germline-derived CDR1 and CDR2 are SNHLY and FYNNEI. V gave up 8 bases and J gave up 1 base, with 15 bases separating them. The CDR3 is CASALPLVSYNEQFF. The CDR3 nucleotides are TGTGCCAGCGCCCTCCCCCTAGTTTCCTACAATGAGCAGTTCTTC.

V is TRBV4-3 and J is TRBJ2-1; D possibly corresponds to TRBD2 (6 bases). CDR3 size: 16 residues. V lost 4 bases, J lost 4 bases, and 17 bases lay in between. From germline, CDR1 is LGHNA and CDR2 YSLEER. CDR3 DNA sequence: TGCGCCAGCAGCCCCCGGGACTCAATACAATACAATGAGCAGTTCTTC. Its protein product is CASSPRDSIQYNEQFF.